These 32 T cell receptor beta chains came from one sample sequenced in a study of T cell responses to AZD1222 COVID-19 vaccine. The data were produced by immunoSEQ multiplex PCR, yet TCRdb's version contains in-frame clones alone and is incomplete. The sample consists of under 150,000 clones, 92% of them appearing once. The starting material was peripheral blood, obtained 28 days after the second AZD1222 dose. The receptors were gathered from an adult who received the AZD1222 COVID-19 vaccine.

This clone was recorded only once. In nucleotides, the CDR3 is TGTGCCAGCAGCTTAGCCCAACAGGGGGCGGGTGGCTACACCTTC. Translated: CASSLAQQGAGGYTF. The chain uses TRBV5-4 and TRBJ1-2; 9 positions match TRBD1. CDR3 length equals 15 residues. J gave up 7 bases and V 2 bases, and 9 bases lay outside the gene matches. Looked up from germline, CDR1 is SGHNT and CDR2 is YYREEE (reference sequence).

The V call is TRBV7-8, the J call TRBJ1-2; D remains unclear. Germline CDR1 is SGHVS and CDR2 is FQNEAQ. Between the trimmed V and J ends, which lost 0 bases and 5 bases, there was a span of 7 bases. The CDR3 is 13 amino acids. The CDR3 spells CASSLAFGYGYTF. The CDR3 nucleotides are TGTGCCAGCAGCTTAGCGTTCGGGTATGGCTACACCTTC.

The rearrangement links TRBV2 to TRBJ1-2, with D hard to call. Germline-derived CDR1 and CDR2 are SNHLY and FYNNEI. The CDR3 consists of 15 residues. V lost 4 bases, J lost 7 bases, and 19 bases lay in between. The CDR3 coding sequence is TGTGCCAGCAGTGGAGGTCGGGGATCGCCTAGTGGCTACACCTTC. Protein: CASSGGRGSPSGYTF.

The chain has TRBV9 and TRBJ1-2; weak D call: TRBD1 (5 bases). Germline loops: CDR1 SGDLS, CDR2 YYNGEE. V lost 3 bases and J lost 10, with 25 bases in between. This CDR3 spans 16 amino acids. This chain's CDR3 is CASSDRQNSLYPDYTF. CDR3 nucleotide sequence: TGTGCCAGCAGCGACAGACAGAATTCTCTATACCCCGACTACACCTTC. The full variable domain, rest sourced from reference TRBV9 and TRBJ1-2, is DSGVTQTPKHLITATGQRVTLRCSPRSGDLSVYWYQQSLDQGLQFLIQYYNGEERAKGNILERFSAQQFPDLHSELNLSSLELGDSALYFCASSDRQNSLYPDYTFGSGTRLTVV.

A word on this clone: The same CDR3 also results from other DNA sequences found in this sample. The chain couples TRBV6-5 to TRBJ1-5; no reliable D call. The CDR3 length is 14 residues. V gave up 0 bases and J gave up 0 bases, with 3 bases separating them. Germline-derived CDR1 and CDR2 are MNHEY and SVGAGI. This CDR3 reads CASSYSSSNQPQHF. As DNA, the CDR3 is TGTGCCAGCAGTTACTCTTCTAGCAATCAGCCCCAGCATTTT.

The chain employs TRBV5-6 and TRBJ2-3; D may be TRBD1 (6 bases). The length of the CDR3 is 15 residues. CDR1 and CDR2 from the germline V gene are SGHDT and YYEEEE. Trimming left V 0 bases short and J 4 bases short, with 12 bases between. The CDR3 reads CASSLVAGAPDTQYF. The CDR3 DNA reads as TGTGCCAGCAGCTTGGTGGCAGGGGCCCCAGATACGCAGTATTTT.

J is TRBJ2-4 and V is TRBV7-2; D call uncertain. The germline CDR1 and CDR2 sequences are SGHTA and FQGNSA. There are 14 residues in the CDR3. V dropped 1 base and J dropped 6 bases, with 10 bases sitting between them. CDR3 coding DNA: TGTGCCAGCAGCTTAGGTGGCACGGTAAACATTCAGTACTTC. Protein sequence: CASSLGGTVNIQYF. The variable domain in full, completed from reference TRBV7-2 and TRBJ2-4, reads GAGVSQSPSNKVTEKGKDVELRCDPISGHTALYWYRQSLGQGLEFLIYFQGNSAPDKSGLPSDRFSAERTGGSVSTLTIQRTQQEDSAVYLCASSLGGTVNIQYFGAGTRLSVL.

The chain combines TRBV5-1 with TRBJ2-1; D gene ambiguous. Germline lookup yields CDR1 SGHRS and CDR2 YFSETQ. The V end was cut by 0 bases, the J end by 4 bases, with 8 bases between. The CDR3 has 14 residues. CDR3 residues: CASSLGPQYNEQFF. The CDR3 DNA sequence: TGCGCCAGCAGCTTGGGACCGCAATACAATGAGCAGTTCTTC.

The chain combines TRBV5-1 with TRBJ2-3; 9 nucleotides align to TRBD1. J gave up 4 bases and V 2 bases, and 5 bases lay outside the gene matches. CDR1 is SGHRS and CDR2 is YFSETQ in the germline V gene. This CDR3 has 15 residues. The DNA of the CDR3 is TGCGCCAGCAGCTTATCCGGGACAGGGTCAGATACGCAGTATTTT. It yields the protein CASSLSGTGSDTQYF.

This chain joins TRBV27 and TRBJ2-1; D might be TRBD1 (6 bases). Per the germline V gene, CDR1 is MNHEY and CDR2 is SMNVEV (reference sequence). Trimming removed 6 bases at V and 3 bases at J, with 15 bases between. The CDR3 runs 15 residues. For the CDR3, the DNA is TGTGCCAGCAGCTCACCGGGACAAAGCTACAATGAGCAGTTCTTC. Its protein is CASSSPGQSYNEQFF.

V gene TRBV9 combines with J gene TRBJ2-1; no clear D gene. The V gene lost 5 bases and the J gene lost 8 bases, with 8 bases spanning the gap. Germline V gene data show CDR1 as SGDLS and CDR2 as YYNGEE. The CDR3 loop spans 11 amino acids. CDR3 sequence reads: CASRGQHEQFF. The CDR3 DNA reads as TGTGCCAGCAGAGGGCAGCATGAGCAGTTCTTC.

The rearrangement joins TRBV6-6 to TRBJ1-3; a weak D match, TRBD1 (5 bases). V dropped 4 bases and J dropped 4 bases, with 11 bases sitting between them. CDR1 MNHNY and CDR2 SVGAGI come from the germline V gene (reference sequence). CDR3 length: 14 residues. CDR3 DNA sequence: TGTGCCAGCAGTTCGGGACGGGAAGGAAACACCATATATTTT. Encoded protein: CASSSGREGNTIYF.

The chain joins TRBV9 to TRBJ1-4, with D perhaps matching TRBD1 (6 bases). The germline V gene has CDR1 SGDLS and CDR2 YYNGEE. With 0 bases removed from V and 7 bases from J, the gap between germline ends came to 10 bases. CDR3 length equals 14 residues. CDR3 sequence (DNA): TGTGCCAGCAGCGTAGACAGGGTCGGTGAAAAACTGTTTTTT. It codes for CASSVDRVGEKLFF.

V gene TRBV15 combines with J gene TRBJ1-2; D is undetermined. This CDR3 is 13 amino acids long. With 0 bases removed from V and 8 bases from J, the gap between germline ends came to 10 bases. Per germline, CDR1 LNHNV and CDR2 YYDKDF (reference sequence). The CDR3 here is CATSRDTGEGYTF. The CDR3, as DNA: TGTGCCACCAGCAGAGATACCGGAGAAGGCTACACCTTC.

This CDR3 is CASSGRGIGTGELFF. CDR3 nucleotide sequence: TGCGCCAGCAGTGGGAGGGGGATTGGCACCGGGGAGCTGTTTTTT. The chain joins TRBV10-2 to TRBJ2-2; D may match TRBD1 or TRBD2 (6 bases each). The V and J ends lost 4 bases and 4 bases respectively, with 13 bases between them. Looked up from germline, CDR1 is WSHSY and CDR2 is SAAADI. The CDR3 contains 15 residues.

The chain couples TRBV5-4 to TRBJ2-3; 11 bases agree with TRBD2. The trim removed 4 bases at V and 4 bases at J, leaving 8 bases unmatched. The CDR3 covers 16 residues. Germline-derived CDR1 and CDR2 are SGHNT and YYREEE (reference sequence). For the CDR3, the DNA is TGTGCCAGCAGCCGCGCGGTAGCGGGAGGGCCAGATACGCAGTATTTT. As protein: CASSRAVAGGPDTQYF.

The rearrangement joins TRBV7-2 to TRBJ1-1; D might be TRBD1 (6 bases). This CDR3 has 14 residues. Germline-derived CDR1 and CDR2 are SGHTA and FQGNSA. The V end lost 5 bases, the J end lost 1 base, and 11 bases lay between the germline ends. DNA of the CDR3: TGTGCCAGCAGCCCGGGACACAGGAACACTGAAGCTTTCTTT. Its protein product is CASSPGHRNTEAFF.

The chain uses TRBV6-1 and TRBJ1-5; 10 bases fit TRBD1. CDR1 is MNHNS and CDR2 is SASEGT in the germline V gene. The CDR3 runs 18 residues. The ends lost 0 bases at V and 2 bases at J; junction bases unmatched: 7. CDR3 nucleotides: TGTGCCAGCAGTGAAGCCTCGGGACAGGGGTTAGGCAATCAGCCCCAGCATTTT. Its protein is CASSEASGQGLGNQPQHF.

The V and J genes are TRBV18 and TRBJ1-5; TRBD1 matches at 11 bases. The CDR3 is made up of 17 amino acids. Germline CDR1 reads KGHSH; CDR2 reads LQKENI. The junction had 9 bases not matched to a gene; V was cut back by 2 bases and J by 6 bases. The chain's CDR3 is CASSPGQGTGGSQPQHF. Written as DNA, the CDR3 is TGTGCCAGCTCACCAGGACAGGGGACAGGGGGTAGTCAGCCCCAGCATTTT. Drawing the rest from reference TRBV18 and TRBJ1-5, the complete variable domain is NAGVMQNPRHLVRRRGQEARLRCSPMKGHSHVYWYRQLPEEGLKFMVYLQKENIIDESGMPKERFSAEFPKEGPSILRIQQVVRGDSAAYFCASSPGQGTGGSQPQHFGDGTRLSIL.

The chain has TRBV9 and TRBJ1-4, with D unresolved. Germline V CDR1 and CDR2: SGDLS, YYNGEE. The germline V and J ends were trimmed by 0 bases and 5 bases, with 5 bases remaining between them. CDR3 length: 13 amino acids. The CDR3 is CASSVDANEKLFF. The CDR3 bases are TGTGCCAGCAGCGTAGATGCAAATGAAAAACTGTTTTTT. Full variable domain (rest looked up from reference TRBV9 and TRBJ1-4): DSGVTQTPKHLITATGQRVTLRCSPRSGDLSVYWYQQSLDQGLQFLIQYYNGEERAKGNILERFSAQQFPDLHSELNLSSLELGDSALYFCASSVDANEKLFFGSGTQLSVL.

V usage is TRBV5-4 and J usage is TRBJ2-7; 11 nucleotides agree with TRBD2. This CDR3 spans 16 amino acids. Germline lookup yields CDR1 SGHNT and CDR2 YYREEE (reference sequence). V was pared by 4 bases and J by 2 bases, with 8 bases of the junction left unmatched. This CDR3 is CASSASGTSGAYEQYF. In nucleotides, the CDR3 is TGTGCCAGCAGCGCGTCCGGGACTAGCGGAGCCTACGAGCAGTACTTC.

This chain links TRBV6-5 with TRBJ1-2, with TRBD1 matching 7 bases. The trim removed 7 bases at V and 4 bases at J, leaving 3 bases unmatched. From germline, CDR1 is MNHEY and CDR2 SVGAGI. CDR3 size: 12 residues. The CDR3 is CASTDRLYGYTF. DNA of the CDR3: TGTGCCAGCACGGACAGGCTCTATGGCTACACCTTC.

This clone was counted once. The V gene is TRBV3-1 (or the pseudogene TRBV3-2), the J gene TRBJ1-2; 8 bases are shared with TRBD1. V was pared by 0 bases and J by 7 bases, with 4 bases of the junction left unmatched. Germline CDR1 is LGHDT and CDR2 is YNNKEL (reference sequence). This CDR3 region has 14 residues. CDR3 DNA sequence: TGTGCCAGCAGCCAAGATACAGGGGGGCTTGGCTACACCTTC. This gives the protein CASSQDTGGLGYTF.

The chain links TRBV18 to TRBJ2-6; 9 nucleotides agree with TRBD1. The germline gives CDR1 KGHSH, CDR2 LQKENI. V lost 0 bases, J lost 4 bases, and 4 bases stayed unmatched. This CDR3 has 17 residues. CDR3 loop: CASSPPGQGTGANVLTF. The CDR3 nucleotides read TGTGCCAGCTCACCACCGGGACAGGGTACCGGGGCCAACGTCCTGACTTTC.

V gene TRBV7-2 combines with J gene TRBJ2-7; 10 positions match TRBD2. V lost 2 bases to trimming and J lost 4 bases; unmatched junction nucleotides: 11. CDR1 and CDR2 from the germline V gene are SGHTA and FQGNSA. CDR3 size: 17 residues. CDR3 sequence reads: CASSLSVSGRSPYEQYF. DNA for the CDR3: TGTGCCAGCAGCTTATCGGTTAGCGGGAGGTCCCCTTACGAGCAGTACTTC.

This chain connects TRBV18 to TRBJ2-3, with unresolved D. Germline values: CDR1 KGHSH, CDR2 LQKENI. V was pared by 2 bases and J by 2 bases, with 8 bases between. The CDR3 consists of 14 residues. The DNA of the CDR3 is TGTGCCAGCTCACCAGGGCAGGACACAGATACGCAGTATTTT. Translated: CASSPGQDTDTQYF. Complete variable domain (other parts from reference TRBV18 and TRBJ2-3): NAGVMQNPRHLVRRRGQEARLRCSPMKGHSHVYWYRQLPEEGLKFMVYLQKENIIDESGMPKERFSAEFPKEGPSILRIQQVVRGDSAAYFCASSPGQDTDTQYFGPGTRLTVL.

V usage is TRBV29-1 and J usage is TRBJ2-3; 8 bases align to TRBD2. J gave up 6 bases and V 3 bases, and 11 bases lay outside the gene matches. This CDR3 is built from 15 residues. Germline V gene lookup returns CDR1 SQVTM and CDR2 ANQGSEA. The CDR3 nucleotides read TGCAGCGTTGAGGAGCGGGAGTCACCCTTGGATACGCAGTATTTT. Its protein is CSVEERESPLDTQYF.

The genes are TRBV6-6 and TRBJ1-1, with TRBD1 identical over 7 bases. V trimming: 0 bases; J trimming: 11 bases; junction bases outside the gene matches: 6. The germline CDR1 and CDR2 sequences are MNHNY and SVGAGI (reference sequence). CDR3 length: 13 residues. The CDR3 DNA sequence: TGTGCCAGCAGTTACTCGATGGGACAGACGGCTTTCTTT. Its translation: CASSYSMGQTAFF.

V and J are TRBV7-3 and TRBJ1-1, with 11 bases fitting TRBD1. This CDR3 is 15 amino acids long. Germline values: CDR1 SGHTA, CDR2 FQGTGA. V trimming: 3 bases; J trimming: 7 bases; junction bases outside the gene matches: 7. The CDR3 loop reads CASSLDRGLMGEAFF. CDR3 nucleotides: TGTGCCAGCAGCTTGGACAGGGGGCTTATGGGTGAAGCTTTCTTT.

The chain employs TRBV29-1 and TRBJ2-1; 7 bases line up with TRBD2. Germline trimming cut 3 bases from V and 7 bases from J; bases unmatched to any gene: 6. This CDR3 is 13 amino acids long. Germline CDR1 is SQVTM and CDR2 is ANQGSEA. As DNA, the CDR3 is TGCAGCGTTGACCGGGGGGTGTGGAATGAGCAGTTCTTC. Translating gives CSVDRGVWNEQFF.

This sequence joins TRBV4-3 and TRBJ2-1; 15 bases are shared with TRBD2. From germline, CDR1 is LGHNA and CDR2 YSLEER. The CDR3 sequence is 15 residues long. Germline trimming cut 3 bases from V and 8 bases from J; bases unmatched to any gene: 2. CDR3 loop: CASSHWTSGGDEQFF. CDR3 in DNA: TGCGCCAGCAGCCACTGGACTAGCGGGGGGGATGAGCAGTTCTTC.

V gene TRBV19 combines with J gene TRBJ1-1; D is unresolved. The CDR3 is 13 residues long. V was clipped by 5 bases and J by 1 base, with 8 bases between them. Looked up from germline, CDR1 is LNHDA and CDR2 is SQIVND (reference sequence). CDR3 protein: CASSSNQNTEAFF. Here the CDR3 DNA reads TGTGCCAGTAGTTCTAACCAGAACACTGAAGCTTTCTTT.